Given below is one TCR beta chain in context. Its antigen remains unknown. Here the CDR3 omits its conserved ending phenylalanine or tryptophan, so a read error is the likely source. V lost 1 base, J lost 7 bases, and 11 bases lay in between. Germline lookup yields CDR1 DFQATT and CDR2 SNEGSKA (reference sequence). This CDR3 spans 13 amino acids. Full-length variable regions came from constant-region reverse primers plus semi-nested Nested Universal Primer A PCR. TCRdb passed the 5' RACE reads through MiXCR, listing each CDR3 protein once. Of some 54,000 distinct CDR3 sequences in the sample, over 15% were seen once. Overall study findings and caveats: Tumor Tregs overlapped most with tumor, then blood, naive CD4+ cells.

The chain is built from TRBV20-1 and TRBJ1-3; a possible D gene is TRBD1 (5 bases). The sequence derives from a female donor with breast cancer. The material sequenced was naive CD4+ T cells sorted from blood. As for subset: naive CD4+ T cells, CD4+CD45RA+CD25-. The CDR3, as DNA: TGCAGTGCTAGAGTGGGGCTTGGGAACACCATATATTCT. Its protein is CSARVGLGNTIYS.